In its sample, the clone carrying this T cell receptor beta chain was seen a few times. A single base separates this from a much larger clone, so it may be a read error. This sample stems from a study of response to subunit inactivated influenza vaccine. Using its own MiXCR run on the RT-PCR reads, TCRdb lists one record per CDR3 protein. The sample includes about 480,000 distinct CDR3 sequences, approximately 24% of them seen just once. V lost 2 bases, J lost 5 bases, and 1 base stayed unmatched. The CDR3 loop spans 15 amino acids. The sequences come from CD4+ T cells sorted from PBMCs, collected about 5 days after vaccination. The clonotype was recovered from a man aged 50 to 60 who received an inactivated influenza vaccine. This chain uses TRBV12-3 or TRBV12-4 with TRBJ2-1; 12 bases map to TRBD2. CDR3 protein: CASSLLAGGHNEQFF. CDR3 nucleotides: TGTGCCAGCAGTTTACTAGCGGGAGGGCACAATGAGCAGTTCTTC.